The sequence of this T cell receptor (beta chain) was determined in a study of cytomegalovirus exposure and HLA in healthy donors. Points on this clone: Its antigen remains unidentified.

Germline V lookup: CDR1 SQVTM, CDR2 ANQGSEA. J was trimmed by 0 bases and V by 4 bases; bases with no gene match: 2. This CDR3 has 13 residues. Study observations and caveats: Immune exposure information available was restricted to CMV serostatus. The authors later linked a missense DCLRE1C variant to TCR beta V- and J-gene trimming. Being indistinguishable, some V segments were excluded, TRBV6-2 and TRBV6-3 among them.

The PCR contained 60 Vbeta and 13 Jbeta primers. Sequencing was performed with immunoSEQ multiplex PCR; in TCRdb, only in-frame clones are kept and a portion is missing. The sample contains 150,000 to 200,000 clones, roughly three quarters of which appear only once. The sequenced material came from PBMCs. The V and J genes are TRBV29-1 and TRBJ1-1; TRBD1 agrees at 7 bases. This TCR came from a man aged 18 to 29 in good health and CMV-seropositive. The CDR3 DNA is TGCAGCGTTGGGGGACAGATGAACACTGAAGCTTTCTTT. This sequence encodes CSVGGQMNTEAFF.